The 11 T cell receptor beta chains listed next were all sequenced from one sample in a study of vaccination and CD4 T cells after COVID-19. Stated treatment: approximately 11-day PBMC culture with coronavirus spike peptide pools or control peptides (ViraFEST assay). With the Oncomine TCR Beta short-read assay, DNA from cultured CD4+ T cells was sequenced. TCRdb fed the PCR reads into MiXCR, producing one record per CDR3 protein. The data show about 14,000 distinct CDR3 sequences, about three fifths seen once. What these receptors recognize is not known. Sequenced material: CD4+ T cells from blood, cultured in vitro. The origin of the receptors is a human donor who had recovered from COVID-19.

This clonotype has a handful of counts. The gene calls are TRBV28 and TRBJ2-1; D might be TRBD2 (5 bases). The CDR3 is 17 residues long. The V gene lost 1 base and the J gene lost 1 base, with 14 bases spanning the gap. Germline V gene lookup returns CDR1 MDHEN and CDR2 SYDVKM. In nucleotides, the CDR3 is TGTGCCAGCAGTTTATACGGCCAGAGGGTATCCTACAATGAGCAGTTCTTC. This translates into CASSLYGQRVSYNEQFF.

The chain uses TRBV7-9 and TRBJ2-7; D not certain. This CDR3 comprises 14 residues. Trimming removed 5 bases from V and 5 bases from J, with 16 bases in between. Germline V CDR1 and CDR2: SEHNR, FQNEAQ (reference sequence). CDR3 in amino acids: CASSPKGPINEQYF. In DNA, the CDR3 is TGTGCCAGCAGCCCAAAAGGGCCGATTAACGAGCAGTACTTC. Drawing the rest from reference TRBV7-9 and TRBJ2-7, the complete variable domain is DTGVSQNPRHKITKRGQNVTFRCDPISEHNRLYWYRQTLGQGPEFLTYFQNEAQLEKSRLLSDRFSAERPKGSFSTLEIQRTEQGDSAMYLCASSPKGPINEQYFGPGTRLTVT.

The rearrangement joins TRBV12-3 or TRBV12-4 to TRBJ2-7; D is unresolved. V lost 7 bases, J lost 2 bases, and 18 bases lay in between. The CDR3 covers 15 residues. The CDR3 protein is CASTKAGLVTYEQYF. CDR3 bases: TGTGCCAGCACCAAAGCCGGTCTAGTTACCTACGAGCAGTACTTC.

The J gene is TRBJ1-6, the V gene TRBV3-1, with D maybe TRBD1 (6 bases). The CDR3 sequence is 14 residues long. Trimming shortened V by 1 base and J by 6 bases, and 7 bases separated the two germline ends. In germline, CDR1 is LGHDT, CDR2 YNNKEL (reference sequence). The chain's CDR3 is CASSQGQVNSPLHF. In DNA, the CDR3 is TGTGCCAGCAGCCAAGGACAGGTTAATTCACCCCTCCACTTT.

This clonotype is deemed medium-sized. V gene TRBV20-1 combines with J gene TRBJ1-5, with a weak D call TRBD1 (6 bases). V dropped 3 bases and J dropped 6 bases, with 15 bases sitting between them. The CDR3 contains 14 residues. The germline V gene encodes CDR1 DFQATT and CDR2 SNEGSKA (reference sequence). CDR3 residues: CSASEGGRGQPQHF. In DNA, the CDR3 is TGCAGTGCTAGTGAGGGGGGACGGGGTCAGCCCCAGCATTTT.

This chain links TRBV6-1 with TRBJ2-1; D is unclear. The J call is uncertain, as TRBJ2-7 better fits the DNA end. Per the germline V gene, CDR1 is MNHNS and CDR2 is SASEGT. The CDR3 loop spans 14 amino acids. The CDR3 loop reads CASRAFGRSYEQYF. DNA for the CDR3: TGTGCCAGCAGGGCGTTCGGCCGCTCCTACGAGCAGTACTTC.

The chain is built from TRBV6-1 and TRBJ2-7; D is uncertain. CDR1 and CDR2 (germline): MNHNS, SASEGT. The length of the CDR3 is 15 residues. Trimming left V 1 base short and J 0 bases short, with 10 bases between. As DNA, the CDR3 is TGTGCCAGCAGTGAAGGCAGCTTTAGCTCCTACGAGCAGTACTTC. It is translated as CASSEGSFSSYEQYF.

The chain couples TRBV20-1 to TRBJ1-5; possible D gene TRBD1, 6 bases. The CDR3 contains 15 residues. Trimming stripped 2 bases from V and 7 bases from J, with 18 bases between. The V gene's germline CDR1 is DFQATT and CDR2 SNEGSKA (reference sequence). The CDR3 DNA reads TGCAGTGCTAGATCCTATCAGGGGTCCCAACAGCCCCAGCATTTT. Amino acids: CSARSYQGSQQPQHF.

For the CDR3, the DNA is TGCAGCGTGCGGGGATCTATGGATTCACCCCTCCACTTT. Translating it yields CSVRGSMDSPLHF. The rearrangement uses TRBV29-1 and TRBJ1-6, with D unresolved. The CDR3 consists of 13 residues. V lost 6 bases to trimming and J lost 8 bases, with 14 bases between them. Germline CDR1 reads SQVTM; CDR2 reads ANQGSEA. Supplemented by reference TRBV29-1 and TRBJ1-6, the full variable domain reads SAVISQKPSRDICQRGTSLTIQCQVDSQVTMMFWYRQQPGQSLTLIATANQGSEATYESGFVIDKFPISRPNLTFSTLTVSNMSPEDSSIYLCSVRGSMDSPLHFGNGTRLTVT.

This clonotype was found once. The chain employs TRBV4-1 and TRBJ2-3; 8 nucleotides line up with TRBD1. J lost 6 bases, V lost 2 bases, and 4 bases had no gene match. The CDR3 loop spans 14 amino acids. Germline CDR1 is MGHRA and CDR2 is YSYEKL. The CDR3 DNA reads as TGCGCCAGCAGCCAAATGGACAGGGTTGATACGCAGTATTTT. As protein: CASSQMDRVDTQYF.

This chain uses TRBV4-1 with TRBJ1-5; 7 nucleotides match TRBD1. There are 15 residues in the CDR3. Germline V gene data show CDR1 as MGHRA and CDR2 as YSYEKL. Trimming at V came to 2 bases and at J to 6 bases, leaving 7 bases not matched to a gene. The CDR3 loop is CASSQNRGSSQPQHF. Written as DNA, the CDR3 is TGCGCCAGCAGCCAAAACAGGGGTTCCTCTCAGCCCCAGCATTTT.